Listed below are T cell receptor beta chains from one sample, sequenced in a study of blood T cell repertoires in COVID-19. Repertoires were generated with immunoSEQ multiplex PCR, while TCRdb's copy carries only in-frame clones and drops some. The data contain 300,000 or so clones, 85% to 90% of them seen just once; the ten biggest clones take up around 1.2%. The sequencing sample was made of peripheral blood. The receptors stem from a man between 70 and 80 years old with acute or convalescent COVID-19. CDR3s include the opening cysteine and the closing phenylalanine or tryptophan. A D gene is named only where the DNA matches it firmly. Not every row has a clone size; where given, it reads once, few, many or a size class.

>-|TRBJ1-4|14|TRBV4-1|-
CASSQDRAGEKLFF
TGCGCCAGCAGCCAAGACAGGGCCGGCGAAAAACTGTTTTTT
>-|TRBJ2-5|14|TRBV11-2|TRBD2
CASSLALALETQYF
TGTGCCAGCAGCTTAGCACTAGCGCTCGAGACCCAGTACTTC
>once|TRBJ2-7|18|TRBV6-1|-
CASSEEGLGPLGLYEQYF
TGTGCCAGCAGTGAAGAGGGCCTCGGACCCCTGGGGCTCTACGAGCAGTACTTC
>-|TRBJ1-2|12|TRBV25-1|-
CASSEDRGGYTF
TGTGCCAGCAGTGAGGATCGGGGTGGCTACACCTTC
>-|TRBJ1-5|17|TRBV2|-
CASSEAPRGGSNQPQHF
TGTGCCAGCAGTGAAGCGCCCAGGGGTGGTAGCAATCAGCCCCAGCATTTT
>few|TRBJ2-1|13|TRBV7-6|-
CASSLARRNEQFF
TGTGCCAGCAGCTTAGCGCGGCGAAATGAGCAGTTCTTC
>once|TRBJ2-3|16|TRBV28|TRBD2
CASSSLGAGYTDTQYF
TGTGCCAGCAGTTCCCTCGGAGCGGGGTACACAGATACGCAGTATTTT
>-|TRBJ2-2|16|TRBV5-6|TRBD2
CASSLGLAANTGELFF
TGTGCCAGCAGCTTGGGTCTAGCGGCGAACACCGGGGAGCTGTTTTTT
>-|TRBJ2-4|16|TRBV7-2|TRBD2
CASSLGGSLAKNIQYF
TGTGCCAGCAGCTTAGGCGGGAGTTTAGCCAAAAACATTCAGTACTTC
>-|TRBJ1-1|14|TRBV2|-
CASSDEGRGTEAFF
TGTGCCAGCAGTGATGAGGGTCGGGGCACTGAAGCTTTCTTT
>-|TRBJ2-5|15|TRBV27|TRBD1
CASSLGRGLGETQYF
TGTGCCAGCAGTTTAGGCAGGGGGCTAGGAGAGACCCAGTACTTC